This TCR beta chain was identified in a study of shared clonotypes between healthy human individuals. Notes on this clone: Its cognate antigen is unknown.

Overall study results and limits: Generation probabilities of non-shared clonotypes were lower (relative to those shared by all four donors).

Terminally differentiated effector memory CD45RA+ cells were excluded from the naive CD8 cells, which were CD45RO-negative and positively selected for CCR7. The CDR3 covers 16 residues. Looked up from germline, CDR1 is SEHNR and CDR2 is FQNEAQ (reference sequence). The V end lost 3 bases, the J end lost 0 bases, and 11 bases lay between the germline ends. The method was immunoSEQ multiplex PCR; TCRdb's version includes in-frame clones alone and lacks a portion of them. The table shows around 620,000 clones, with 90% to 95% occurring only once. This clonotype was obtained from a woman under 40 in good health. Sequencing input: naive CD8+ T cells sorted from blood. The rearrangement links TRBV7-9 to TRBJ2-2; possibly TRBD1 for D (7 bases). The CDR3 region is CASSLAGQPNTGELFF. CDR3 nucleotide sequence: TGTGCCAGCAGCTTGGCGGGACAGCCGAACACCGGGGAGCTGTTTTTT. Full variable domain (outside the CDR3, taken from reference TRBV7-9 and TRBJ2-2): DTGVSQNPRHKITKRGQNVTFRCDPISEHNRLYWYRQTLGQGPEFLTYFQNEAQLEKSRLLSDRFSAERPKGSFSTLEIQRTEQGDSAMYLCASSLAGQPNTGELFFGEGSRLTVL.